The present T cell receptor beta chain was sequenced within a study of CD8 T cells in Susac syndrome. Random hexamers were used to reverse transcribe the RNA input (roughly 0.5 to 1 ug). The CDR3 of TCR beta was amplified by immunoSEQ multiplex PCR across 54 Vbeta and 13 Jbeta. MiXCR, run by TCRdb on the immunoSEQ multiplex PCR reads, gives a single entry per CDR3 protein. The data contain approximately 110,000 distinct CDR3 sequences, 80% to 95% of them singletons. In the multiple sclerosis control group, patients were treatment-naive and had stable or active relapsing-remitting disease. Negative isolation yielded CD4+ and CD8+ T cells, and FACS enriched TEMRA cells. V shed 3 bases and J shed 4 bases, with 13 bases lying between them. The CDR3 runs 15 residues. Germline V lookup: CDR1 SGDLS, CDR2 YYNGEE.

Sequencing was done on a sample of CD8+ T cells from PBMCs. The sequence was collected from a human donor with multiple sclerosis. The V call is TRBV9, the J call TRBJ2-2; D is perhaps TRBD1 (6 bases). The CDR3 sequence is CASSDRGGGTGELFF. CDR3 DNA: TGTGCCAGCAGCGATAGAGGGGGTGGCACCGGGGAGCTGTTTTTT.